This passage covers 10 T cell receptor beta chains from one sample sequenced in a study of blood T cell repertoires in COVID-19. Data came from immunoSEQ multiplex PCR; TCRdb stores just in-frame clones and leaves some out. The table includes 200,000 to 250,000 clones, 65% to 85% detected once. The material sequenced was PBMCs or T cells enriched from blood (not recorded which). These receptors came from a woman in her thirties or forties who had recovered from COVID-19.

The V call is TRBV7-2, the J call TRBJ2-7; TRBD2 aligns across 12 bases. This CDR3 region has 16 residues. Germline V CDR1 and CDR2: SGHTA, FQGNSA. Losses at the gene ends were 1 base for V and 6 bases for J; bases not matched to a gene: 7. The CDR3 sequence is CASSLVLAGGPGEQYF. For the CDR3, the DNA is TGTGCCAGCAGCTTAGTTCTAGCGGGAGGGCCCGGCGAGCAGTACTTC.

The J gene is TRBJ2-1, the V gene TRBV19; D perhaps matches TRBD2 (5 bases). The CDR3 runs 15 residues. The V gene lost 1 base and the J gene lost 2 bases, with 9 bases spanning the gap. Germline CDR1 is LNHDA and CDR2 is SQIVND (reference sequence). The CDR3 sequence is CASSIVDGTYNEQFF. The CDR3 nucleotides are TGTGCCAGTAGTATAGTCGACGGGACCTACAATGAGCAGTTCTTC.

This clone was found a few times. The chain carries TRBV3-1 (or the pseudogene TRBV3-2) and TRBJ2-1; D is ambiguous. V shed 4 bases and J shed 2 bases, with 12 bases lying between them. Germline assignment: CDR1 LGHDT and CDR2 YNNKEL (reference sequence). This CDR3 region has 15 residues. CDR3 sequence reads: CASSPPRVPYNEQFF. DNA of the CDR3: TGTGCCAGCAGCCCACCCCGCGTGCCCTACAATGAGCAGTTCTTC.

The V gene is TRBV19, the J gene TRBJ1-5; the D gene is possibly TRBD1 (5 bases). V shed 5 bases and J shed 4 bases, with 15 bases lying between them. Germline V CDR1 and CDR2: LNHDA, SQIVND (reference sequence). This CDR3 has 15 residues. The CDR3, as DNA: TGTGCCAGTAGTTTTCAATTGGGGCCTAATCAGCCCCAGCATTTT. This sequence encodes CASSFQLGPNQPQHF.

This clone has a handful of counts. V is TRBV19 and J is TRBJ2-7, with 10 nucleotides matching TRBD1. The length of the CDR3 is 14 residues. The V gene end was trimmed by 5 bases and the J gene end by 6 bases; junction bases not matched to a gene: 7. Germline V gene data show CDR1 as LNHDA and CDR2 as SQIVND (reference sequence). The DNA of the CDR3 is TGTGCCAGTAGTTCACAAGACAGGGGGCGCGAGCAGTACTTC. Its protein product is CASSSQDRGREQYF.

V and J are TRBV5-1 and TRBJ2-7; 8 bases fit TRBD1. Germline loops: CDR1 SGHRS, CDR2 YFSETQ. CDR3 length: 14 amino acids. The trim removed 4 bases at V and 5 bases at J, leaving 8 bases unmatched. DNA of the CDR3: TGCGCCAGCAGCATGGGACAGGCGAAGGACGAGCAGTACGTC. Amino acids: CASSMGQAKDEQYV.

The chain combines TRBV10-3 with TRBJ1-3; D may be TRBD1 (5 bases). This CDR3 has 13 amino acids. The V and J ends lost 10 bases and 4 bases respectively, with 14 bases between them. In germline, CDR1 is ENHRY, CDR2 SYGVKD. The CDR3, as DNA: TGTGCCACCAGGACACCGGCCGGAAACACCATATATTTT. Its translation: CATRTPAGNTIYF.

This clone was counted once. The rearrangement joins TRBV29-1 to TRBJ2-1; 8 bases match TRBD2. Germline V gene data show CDR1 as SQVTM and CDR2 as ANQGSEA. The CDR3 covers 15 residues. Germline trimming cut 3 bases from V and 0 bases from J; bases unmatched to any gene: 4. In DNA, the CDR3 is TGCAGCGTTGATATTGGGACTAGCTCCTACAATGAGCAGTTCTTC. Translated, it gives CSVDIGTSSYNEQFF.

The gene calls are TRBV19 and TRBJ1-1; 9 bases match TRBD1. Germline V lookup: CDR1 LNHDA, CDR2 SQIVND (reference sequence). After removal of 5 bases from V and 4 bases from J, the junction contained 11 bases not matched to a gene. This CDR3 region has 16 residues. The CDR3 protein is CASSVLGGQGGTEAFF. The CDR3 DNA sequence: TGTGCCAGTAGTGTTTTGGGGGGACAGGGTGGCACTGAAGCTTTCTTT.

The gene calls are TRBV3-1 (or the pseudogene TRBV3-2) and TRBJ2-5; D gene unclear. Germline CDR1 reads LGHDT; CDR2 reads YNNKEL (reference sequence). This CDR3 is 12 amino acids long. Trimming shortened V by 3 bases and J by 12 bases, and 14 bases separated the two germline ends. The CDR3 DNA sequence: TGTGCCAGCAGCCACTCTGGGCCCCTAAAGTACTTC. Translating gives CASSHSGPLKYF.